These 25 T cell receptor beta chains share one sample of origin, sequenced in a study of T cells in Graves' hyperthyroidism and ophthalmopathy. Amplified regions were TCR beta CDR3 sequences from RNA transcripts. Researchers ran a first-round RT-PCR on the TCR CDR3 using the HTBI primer set. TCRdb analysed the multiplex PCR reads with MiXCR anew, one entry per CDR3 protein. The sample records some 500,000 distinct CDR3 sequences, 14% being singletons. Sample: blood. The receptors shown here come from a woman younger than 35 with Graves' hyperthyroidism.

This clonotype was seen at least ten times. The rearrangement links TRBV2 to TRBJ2-2; the match to TRBD1 covers 8 bases. Germline V gene sequence: CDR1 SNHLY, CDR2 FYNNEI. The CDR3 sequence is 16 residues long. V shed 5 bases, J shed 5 bases, and the junction held 10 bases outside the gene matches. The CDR3 nucleotides read TGTGCCAGCAGTAAACCGGGACAGGCCACTACCGGGGAGCTGTTTTTT. Protein product: CASSKPGQATTGELFF. The variable domain in full, with the rest retrieved from reference TRBV2 and TRBJ2-2, is EPEVTQTPSHQVTQMGQEVILRCVPISNHLYFYWYRQILGQKVEFLVSFYNNEISEKSEIFDDQFSVERPDGSNFTLKIRSTKLEDSAMYFCASSKPGQATTGELFFGEGSRLTVL.

V gene TRBV15 combines with J gene TRBJ2-3; TRBD2 matches at 11 bases. Per the germline V gene, CDR1 is LNHNV and CDR2 is YYDKDF (reference sequence). J was trimmed by 6 bases and V by 2 bases; bases with no gene match: 10. The CDR3 covers 17 residues. The CDR3 DNA is TGTGCCACCAGCAGAAACCTCGGACTAGCGGGTGCGGATACGCAGTATTTT. The encoded protein is CATSRNLGLAGADTQYF.

This clonotype was picked up many times. This sequence joins TRBV11-2 and TRBJ2-1; D is uncertain. This CDR3 is 12 amino acids long. The V gene lost 3 bases and the J gene lost 8 bases, with 8 bases spanning the gap. Germline-derived CDR1 and CDR2 are SGHAT and FQNNGV. The CDR3 protein is CASSFFRDEQFF. The CDR3 nucleotides are TGTGCCAGCAGCTTTTTTCGGGATGAGCAGTTCTTC. Based on the CDR3 plus reference TRBV11-2 and TRBJ2-1, the full variable domain is EAGVAQSPRYKIIEKRQSVAFWCNPISGHATLYWYQQILGQGPKLLIQFQNNGVVDDSQLPKDRFSAERLKGVDSTLKIQPAKLEDSAVYLCASSFFRDEQFFGPGTRLTVL.

There are many counts of this clonotype. V usage is TRBV19 and J usage is TRBJ1-1; no reliable D call. Germline CDR1 is LNHDA and CDR2 is SQIVND (reference sequence). V was clipped by 5 bases and J by 1 base, with 11 bases between them. The CDR3 runs 14 residues. The CDR3 protein is CASSQDIGNTEAFF. The DNA of the CDR3 is TGTGCCAGTAGTCAAGACATAGGGAACACTGAAGCTTTCTTT.

This clonotype was seen many times. The gene calls are TRBV20-1 and TRBJ1-1, with no clear D. There are 14 residues in the CDR3. Per the germline V gene, CDR1 is DFQATT and CDR2 is SNEGSKA (reference sequence). The V end was cut by 6 bases, the J end by 2 bases, with 16 bases between. This chain's CDR3 is CSAKFPRRNTEAFF. CDR3 nucleotides: TGCAGTGCCAAGTTCCCTCGGAGAAACACTGAAGCTTTCTTT.

This clonotype has ten or more counts. The chain joins TRBV7-3 to TRBJ2-1, with 7 bases matching TRBD2. The CDR3 covers 15 residues. Germline values: CDR1 SGHTA, CDR2 FQGTGA. Germline trimming cut 0 bases from V and 5 bases from J; bases unmatched to any gene: 4. CDR3 region: CASSLTSGRDNEQFF. The CDR3 nucleotides are TGTGCCAGCAGCTTAACTAGCGGGCGAGACAATGAGCAGTTCTTC.

The chain carries TRBV10-1 and TRBJ2-3; possibly TRBD1 for D (5 bases). The CDR3 length is 14 residues. Germline V lookup: CDR1 WNHNN, CDR2 SYGVQD (reference sequence). The V end lost 9 bases, the J end lost 2 bases, and 15 bases lay between the germline ends. The CDR3 nucleotides are TGCGCCAGTGCACGGACAAGATACACAGATACGCAGTATTTT. Translation: CASARTRYTDTQYF.

This clonotype was seen repeatedly, ten times or more. The gene calls are TRBV29-1 and TRBJ2-3, with 9 bases aligning to TRBD1. CDR1 SQVTM and CDR2 ANQGSEA come from the germline V gene. This CDR3 is built from 19 residues. With 7 bases clipped from V and 6 bases from J, the junction kept 26 bases outside the gene matches. CDR3 protein: CSAETGTGKDRGEEDTQYF. CDR3 nucleotides: TGCAGCGCCGAAACCGGGACAGGGAAGGATCGGGGAGAGGAGGATACGCAGTATTTT.

The chain uses TRBV3-1 and TRBJ2-7; a possible D gene is TRBD2 (5 bases). CDR1 and CDR2 from the germline V gene are LGHDT and YNNKEL (reference sequence). V was trimmed by 7 bases and J by 3 bases, leaving 16 bases between them. The CDR3 runs 14 residues. The CDR3 sequence: CASTTRGADYEQYF. CDR3 in DNA: TGTGCCAGCACCACCCGGGGTGCGGACTACGAGCAGTACTTC.

Many counts were recorded for this clonotype. This chain uses TRBV29-1 with TRBJ1-2, with D perhaps TRBD1 (6 bases). With 6 bases removed from V and 7 bases from J, the gap between germline ends came to 15 bases. From germline, CDR1 is SQVTM and CDR2 ANQGSEA. This CDR3 has 12 amino acids. The CDR3 region is CSVKGDTTGYTF. CDR3 sequence (DNA): TGCAGCGTGAAGGGGGACACCACTGGCTACACCTTC.

The chain combines TRBV5-1 with TRBJ2-1; 8 nucleotides line up with TRBD1. V was pared by 4 bases and J by 8 bases, with 11 bases of the junction left unmatched. This CDR3 is 15 amino acids long. Germline CDR1 is SGHRS and CDR2 is YFSETQ. CDR3 sequence reads: CASSTGTGGIDEQFF. CDR3 coding DNA: TGCGCCAGCAGCACCGGGACAGGAGGGATTGATGAGCAGTTCTTC.

This clonotype occurred a few times. The chain combines TRBV3-1 with TRBJ2-4; 8 nucleotides line up with TRBD2. V lost 1 base to trimming and J lost 14 bases; unmatched junction nucleotides: 10. Per the germline V gene, CDR1 is LGHDT and CDR2 is YNNKEL (reference sequence). The length of the CDR3 is 14 residues. The CDR3 DNA follows: TGTGCCAGCAGCCAAGCTCCAGGCGGGGGGTCAGAGTACTTC. It encodes CASSQAPGGGSEYF.

Comment on this clonotype: This could be a read error, since a much larger clone is one nucleotide away. This chain connects TRBV5-4 to TRBJ2-6; D gene ambiguous. This CDR3 has 13 residues. Trimming cost V 6 bases and J 0 bases, with 4 bases left between them. Germline loops: CDR1 SGHNT, CDR2 YYREEE (reference sequence). CDR3 sequence (DNA): TGTGCCAGCACCGTCTCTGGGGCCAACGTCCTGACTTTC. Residues: CASTVSGANVLTF.

This clonotype has a count of ten or more. The rearrangement joins TRBV7-2 to TRBJ1-2, with D perhaps matching TRBD1 (6 bases). The CDR3 has 15 amino acids. Trimming left V 4 bases short and J 4 bases short, with 16 bases between. Per germline, CDR1 SGHTA and CDR2 FQGNSA. CDR3 DNA sequence: TGTGCCAGCAGCTACATCGGGACACAGCCCTATGGCTACACCTTC. Its translation: CASSYIGTQPYGYTF.

This chain uses TRBV2 with TRBJ2-3; 7 nucleotides agree with TRBD2. Germline CDR1 is SNHLY and CDR2 is FYNNEI. CDR3 length: 16 residues. V dropped 2 bases and J dropped 1; count of bases not matched to a gene: 6. The CDR3 nucleotides read TGTGCCAGCAGTGAAATTGTTCTAGCGGGCACAGATACGCAGTATTTT. Translated: CASSEIVLAGTDTQYF. The variable domain in full, with the rest retrieved from reference TRBV2 and TRBJ2-3, is EPEVTQTPSHQVTQMGQEVILRCVPISNHLYFYWYRQILGQKVEFLVSFYNNEISEKSEIFDDQFSVERPDGSNFTLKIRSTKLEDSAMYFCASSEIVLAGTDTQYFGPGTRLTVL.

In its sample, this clonotype was seen many times. The chain employs TRBV24-1 and TRBJ2-1; D is ambiguous. Deletions cut 3 bases from V and 3 bases from J, with 14 bases between. There are 16 residues in the CDR3. CDR1 is KGHDR and CDR2 is SFDVKD in the germline V gene. CDR3 sequence reads: CATSDRWLGGYNEQFF. CDR3 nucleotides: TGTGCCACCAGTGATCGATGGCTAGGTGGCTACAATGAGCAGTTCTTC.

Details on this clonotype: This may be a read error, as it is one base from a much larger clone. This chain connects TRBV18 to TRBJ2-7, with 10 bases fitting TRBD2. The germline CDR1 and CDR2 sequences are KGHSH and LQKENI. This CDR3 has 17 residues. Trimming cost V 0 bases and J 3 bases; bases outside gene matches: 8. This CDR3 reads CASSPPSSSGSLYEQYF. DNA of the CDR3: TGTGCCAGCTCACCACCGAGCTCTAGCGGGAGTCTCTACGAGCAGTACTTC.

The chain joins TRBV12-3 or TRBV12-4 to TRBJ2-5; either TRBD1 or TRBD2 may fit D (5 bases each). V lost 6 bases and J lost 4, with 12 bases in between. There are 13 residues in the CDR3. The CDR3 region has the DNA TGTGCCAGCAGCCCTGCTGGGGGAGAGACCCAGTACTTC. Protein: CASSPAGGETQYF.

The V gene is TRBV29-1, the J gene TRBJ1-1; D is unclear. Germline CDR1 reads SQVTM; CDR2 reads ANQGSEA. This CDR3 spans 12 amino acids. V was pared by 5 bases and J by 6 bases, with 13 bases between. CDR3 loop: CSVTDGIPEAFF. The CDR3 DNA reads as TGCAGCGTTACTGACGGAATTCCTGAAGCTTTCTTT.

This clonotype was seen ten or more times. The chain has TRBV2 and TRBJ2-3; 7 nucleotides agree with TRBD2. The CDR3 has 16 residues. V was pared by 6 bases and J by 2 bases, with 11 bases of the junction left unmatched. Germline V gene sequence: CDR1 SNHLY, CDR2 FYNNEI. The CDR3 loop is CASSFPLAAPTDTQYF. The CDR3 DNA sequence: TGTGCCAGCAGCTTCCCGCTAGCGGCCCCCACAGATACGCAGTATTTT.

This clonotype was picked up a small number of times. This rearrangement joins TRBV7-9 to TRBJ2-7, with a possible D match to TRBD2 (6 bases). Germline V gene data show CDR1 as SEHNR and CDR2 as FQNEAQ (reference sequence). Trimming took off 1 base at V and 1 base at J, with 17 bases between the two ends. This CDR3 spans 17 amino acids. CDR3 sequence (DNA): TGTGCCAGCAGCTTAGGGGCTAGCGCTTTTTCTTCCTACGAGCAGTACGTC. Its translation: CASSLGASAFSSYEQYV.

This clonotype occurred many times. The chain recombines TRBV12-3 or TRBV12-4 with TRBJ1-1, with 11 bases lining up with TRBD1. The CDR3 contains 16 residues. The J segment lost 6 bases and the V segment lost 3 bases, leaving 9 bases of the junction unmatched. CDR3 sequence (DNA): TGTGCCAGCAGTTTTGCCGCGGGACAGGGGGGATCTGAAGCTTTCTTT. Its protein product is CASSFAAGQGGSEAFF.

This clonotype was detected many times. V is TRBV12-3 or TRBV12-4 and J is TRBJ1-2; D might be TRBD1 (5 bases). This CDR3 region has 13 residues. V dropped 1 base and J dropped 8 bases, with 11 bases sitting between them. The CDR3 loop is CASSLVPGGGYTF. The CDR3 nucleotides read TGTGCCAGCAGTTTAGTCCCCGGGGGGGGCTACACCTTC.

V is TRBV6-1 and J is TRBJ1-2; a possible D gene is TRBD1 (6 bases). The CDR3 is 15 amino acids. V was cut by 3 bases and J by 4 bases, with 15 bases left in between. Germline values: CDR1 MNHNS, CDR2 SASEGT. The CDR3: CASSDGSGGGYGYTF. In DNA, the CDR3 is TGTGCCAGCAGTGATGGATCCGGGGGCGGCTATGGCTACACCTTC.

Many counts were recorded for this clonotype. This rearrangement joins TRBV7-4 to TRBJ1-1; D may be TRBD1 (6 bases). Between the trimmed V and J ends, which lost 8 bases and 4 bases, there was a span of 17 bases. In germline, CDR1 is SGHVT, CDR2 SQSDAQ. CDR3 length: 14 amino acids. The CDR3 coding sequence is TGTGCCAGCCCTAGCCACAGGGTTGGCACTGAAGCTTTCTTT. It encodes CASPSHRVGTEAFF.